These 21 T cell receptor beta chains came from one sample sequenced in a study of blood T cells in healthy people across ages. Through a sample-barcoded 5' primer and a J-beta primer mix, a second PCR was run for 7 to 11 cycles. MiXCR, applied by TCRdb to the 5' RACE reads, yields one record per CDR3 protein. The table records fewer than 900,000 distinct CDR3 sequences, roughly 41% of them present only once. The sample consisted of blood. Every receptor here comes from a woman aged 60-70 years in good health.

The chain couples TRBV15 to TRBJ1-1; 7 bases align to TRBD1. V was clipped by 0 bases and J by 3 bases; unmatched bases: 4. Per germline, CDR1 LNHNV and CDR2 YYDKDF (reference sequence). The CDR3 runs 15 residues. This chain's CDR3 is CATSRDRGAHTEAFF. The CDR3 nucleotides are TGTGCCACCAGCAGAGACAGGGGGGCCCACACTGAAGCTTTCTTT.

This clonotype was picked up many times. The CDR3: CASSQDPSGPDTQYF. Here the CDR3 DNA reads TGCGCCAGCAGCCAAGATCCGTCCGGGCCAGATACGCAGTATTTT. This chain uses TRBV4-1 with TRBJ2-3; unclear D gene. Germline V gene data show CDR1 as MGHRA and CDR2 as YSYEKL. The CDR3 covers 15 residues. V gave up 0 bases and J gave up 4 bases, with 11 bases separating them.

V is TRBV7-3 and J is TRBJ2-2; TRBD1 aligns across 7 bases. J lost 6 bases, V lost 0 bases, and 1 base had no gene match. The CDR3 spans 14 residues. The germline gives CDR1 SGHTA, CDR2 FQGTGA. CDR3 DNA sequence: TGTGCCAGCAGCTTAACTACAGGGGCCGGGGAGCTGTTTTTT. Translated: CASSLTTGAGELFF.

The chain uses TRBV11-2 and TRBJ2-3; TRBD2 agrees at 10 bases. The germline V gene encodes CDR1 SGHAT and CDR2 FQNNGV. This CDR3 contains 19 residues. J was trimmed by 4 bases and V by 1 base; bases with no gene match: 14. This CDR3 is CASSLGLRLAGVGADTQYF. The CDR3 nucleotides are TGTGCCAGCAGCTTAGGCCTTCGCCTAGCGGGGGTCGGGGCAGATACGCAGTATTTT.

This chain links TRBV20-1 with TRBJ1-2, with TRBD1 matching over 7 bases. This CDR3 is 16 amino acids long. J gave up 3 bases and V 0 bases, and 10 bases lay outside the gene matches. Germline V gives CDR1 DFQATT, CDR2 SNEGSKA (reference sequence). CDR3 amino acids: CSARDGRGRRDYGYTF. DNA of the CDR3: TGCAGTGCTAGAGATGGGAGGGGGCGCAGGGACTATGGCTACACCTTC.

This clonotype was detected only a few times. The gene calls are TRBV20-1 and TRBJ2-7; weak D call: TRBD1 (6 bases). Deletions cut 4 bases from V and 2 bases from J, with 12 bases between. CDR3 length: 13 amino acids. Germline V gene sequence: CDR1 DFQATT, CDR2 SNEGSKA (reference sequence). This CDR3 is CSAIRGSTYEQYF. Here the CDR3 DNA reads TGCAGTGCTATCAGGGGCAGCACCTACGAGCAGTACTTC.

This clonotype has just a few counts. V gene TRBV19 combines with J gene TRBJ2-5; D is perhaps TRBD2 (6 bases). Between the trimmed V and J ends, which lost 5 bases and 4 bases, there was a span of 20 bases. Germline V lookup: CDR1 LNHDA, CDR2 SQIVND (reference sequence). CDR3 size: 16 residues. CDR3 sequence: CASSHGGYKIGETQYF. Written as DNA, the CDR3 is TGTGCCAGTAGTCACGGAGGGTACAAGATCGGAGAGACCCAGTACTTC.

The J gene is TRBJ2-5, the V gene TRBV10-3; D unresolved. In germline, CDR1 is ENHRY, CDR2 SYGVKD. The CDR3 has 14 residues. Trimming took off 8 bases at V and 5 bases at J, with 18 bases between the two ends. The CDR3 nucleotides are TGTGCCATCGGGTTGGGTGCAGGAGAGGAGACCCAGTACTTC. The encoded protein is CAIGLGAGEETQYF.

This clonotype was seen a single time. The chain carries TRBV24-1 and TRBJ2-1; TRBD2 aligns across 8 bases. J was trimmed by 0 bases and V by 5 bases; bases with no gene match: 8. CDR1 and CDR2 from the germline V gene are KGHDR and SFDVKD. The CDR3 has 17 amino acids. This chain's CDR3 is CATSGPSGQSSYNEQFF. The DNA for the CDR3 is TGTGCCACCAGTGGTCCTAGCGGGCAGAGCTCCTACAATGAGCAGTTCTTC.

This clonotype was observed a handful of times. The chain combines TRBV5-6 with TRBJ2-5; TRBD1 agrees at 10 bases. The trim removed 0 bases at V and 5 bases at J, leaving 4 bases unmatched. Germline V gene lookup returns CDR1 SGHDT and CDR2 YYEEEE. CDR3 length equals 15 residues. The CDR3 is CASSLVGQGGETQYF. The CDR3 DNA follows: TGTGCCAGCAGCTTGGTAGGACAGGGGGGCGAGACCCAGTACTTC.

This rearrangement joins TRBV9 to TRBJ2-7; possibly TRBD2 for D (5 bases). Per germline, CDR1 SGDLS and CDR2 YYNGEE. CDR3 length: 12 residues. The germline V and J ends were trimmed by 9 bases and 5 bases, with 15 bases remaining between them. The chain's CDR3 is CANSTRGNEQYF. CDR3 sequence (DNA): TGTGCCAATTCAACACGGGGAAACGAGCAGTACTTC.

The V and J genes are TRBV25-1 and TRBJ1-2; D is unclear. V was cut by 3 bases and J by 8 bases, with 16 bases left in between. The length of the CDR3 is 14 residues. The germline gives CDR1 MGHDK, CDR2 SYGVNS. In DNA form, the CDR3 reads TGTGCCAGCAGTGATGGGCGGGCTGGATGGGGCTACACCTTC. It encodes CASSDGRAGWGYTF.

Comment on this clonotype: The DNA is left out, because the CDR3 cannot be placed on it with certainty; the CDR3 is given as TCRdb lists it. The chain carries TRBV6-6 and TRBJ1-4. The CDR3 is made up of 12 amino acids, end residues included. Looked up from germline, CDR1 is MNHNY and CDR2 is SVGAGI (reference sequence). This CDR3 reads CASSTSEEKLFF.

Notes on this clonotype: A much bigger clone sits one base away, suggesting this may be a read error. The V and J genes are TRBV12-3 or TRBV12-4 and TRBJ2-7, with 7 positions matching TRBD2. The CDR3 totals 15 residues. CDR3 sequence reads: CANSVSGLPPYEQYF. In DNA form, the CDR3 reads TGTGCCAACAGTGTTAGCGGGTTGCCCCCCTACGAGCAGTACTTC.

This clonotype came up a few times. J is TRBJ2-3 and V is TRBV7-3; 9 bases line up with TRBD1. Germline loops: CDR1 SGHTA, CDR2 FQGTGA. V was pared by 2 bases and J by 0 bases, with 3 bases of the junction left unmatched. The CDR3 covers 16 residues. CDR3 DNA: TGTGCCAGCAGCTTATGGGGGACAGGGAGCACAGATACGCAGTATTTT. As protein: CASSLWGTGSTDTQYF.

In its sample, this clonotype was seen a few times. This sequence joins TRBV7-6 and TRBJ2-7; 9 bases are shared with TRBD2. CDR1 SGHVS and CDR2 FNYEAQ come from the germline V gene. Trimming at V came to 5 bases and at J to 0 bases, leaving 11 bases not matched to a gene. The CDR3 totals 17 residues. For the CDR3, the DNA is TGTGCCAGCAGCCCGGGACTAGCAAAGGGGGTCTCCTACGAGCAGTACTTC. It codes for CASSPGLAKGVSYEQYF.

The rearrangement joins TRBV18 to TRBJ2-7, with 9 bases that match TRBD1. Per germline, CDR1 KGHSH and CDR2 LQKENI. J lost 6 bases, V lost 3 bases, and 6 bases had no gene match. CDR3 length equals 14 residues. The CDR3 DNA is TGTGCCAGCTCACCGCAACAGGGGGCGCGCGAGCAGTACTTC. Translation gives CASSPQQGAREQYF.

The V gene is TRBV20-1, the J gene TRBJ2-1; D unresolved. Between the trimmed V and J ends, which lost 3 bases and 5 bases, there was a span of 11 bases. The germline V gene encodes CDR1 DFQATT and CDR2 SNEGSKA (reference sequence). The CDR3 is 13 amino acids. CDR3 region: CSASTGVNNEQFF. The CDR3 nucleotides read TGCAGTGCTAGTACTGGGGTTAACAATGAGCAGTTCTTC.

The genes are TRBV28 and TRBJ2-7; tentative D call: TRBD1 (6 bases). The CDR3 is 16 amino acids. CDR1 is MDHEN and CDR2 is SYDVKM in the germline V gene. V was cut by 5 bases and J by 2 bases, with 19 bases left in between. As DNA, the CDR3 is TGTGCCAGCAGTACTGCAACCGAGGGGGAGACCTACGAGCAGTACTTC. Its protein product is CASSTATEGETYEQYF. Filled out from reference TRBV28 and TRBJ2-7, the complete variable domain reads DVKVTQSSRYLVKRTGEKVFLECVQDMDHENMFWYRQDPGLGLRLIYFSYDVKMKEKGDIPEGYSVSREKKERFSLILESASTNQTSMYLCASSTATEGETYEQYFGPGTRLTVT.

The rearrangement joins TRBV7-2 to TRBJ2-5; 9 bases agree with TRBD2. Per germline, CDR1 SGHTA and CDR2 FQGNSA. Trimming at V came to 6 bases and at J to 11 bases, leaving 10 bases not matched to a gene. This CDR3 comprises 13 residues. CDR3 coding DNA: TGTGCCAGCAGACCCGATAGCGGGAGCAAGCAGTACTTC. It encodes CASRPDSGSKQYF. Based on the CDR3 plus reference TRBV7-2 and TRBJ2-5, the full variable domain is GAGVSQSPSNKVTEKGKDVELRCDPISGHTALYWYRQSLGQGLEFLIYFQGNSAPDKSGLPSDRFSAERTGGSVSTLTIQRTQQEDSAVYLCASRPDSGSKQYFGPGTRLLVL.

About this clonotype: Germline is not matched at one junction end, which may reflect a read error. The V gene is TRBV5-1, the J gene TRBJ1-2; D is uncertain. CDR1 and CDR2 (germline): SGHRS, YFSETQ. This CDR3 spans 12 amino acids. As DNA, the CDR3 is TGTGCCAGCAGCATTGGGCCGTTAGGCTACACCTTC. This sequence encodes CASSIGPLGYTF.